These 9 T cell receptor beta chains were all obtained from the same sample, sequenced in a study of T cells in Graves' hyperthyroidism and ophthalmopathy. TCR beta CDR3 regions were amplified from RNA transcripts. First-round RT-PCR with HTBI primers amplified the TCR CDR3 region. TCRdb independently ran MiXCR on the multiplex PCR reads; one entry per CDR3 protein. The profile shows about 380,000 distinct CDR3 sequences, approximately 18% of them singletons. Sequenced sample: blood. The receptors shown here come from a man younger than 30 with Graves' ophthalmopathy.

This clonotype was observed many times. The chain joins TRBV7-9 to TRBJ2-7; D unclear. This CDR3 comprises 11 residues. The V end was cut by 6 bases, the J end by 5 bases, with 8 bases between. Per germline, CDR1 SEHNR and CDR2 FQNEAQ (reference sequence). The CDR3 bases are TGTGCCAGCAGTGTGTATAACGAGCAGTACTTC. Residues: CASSVYNEQYF.

This clonotype showed up many times. The rearrangement uses TRBV5-1 and TRBJ2-2; tentatively, D is TRBD1 or TRBD2 (5 bases each). CDR3 length equals 16 residues. Between the trimmed V and J ends, which lost 0 bases and 0 bases, there was a span of 9 bases. The germline gives CDR1 SGHRS, CDR2 YFSETQ. CDR3 region: CASSLGDASNTGELFF. The CDR3 nucleotides are TGCGCCAGCAGCTTGGGGGACGCTTCGAACACCGGGGAGCTGTTTTTT.

Ten or more counts support this clonotype. The chain uses TRBV7-9 and TRBJ2-7; tentative D call: TRBD2 (6 bases). The germline V gene encodes CDR1 SEHNR and CDR2 FQNEAQ (reference sequence). This CDR3 contains 13 residues. Trimming stripped 5 bases from V and 6 bases from J, with 14 bases between. As DNA, the CDR3 is TGTGCCAGCAGCCCAAAGGAGGGCACCGAGCAGTACTTC. Encoded protein: CASSPKEGTEQYF.

The table lists this clonotype with a few counts. CDR3 sequence: CASSNGPYQPQHF. The CDR3 nucleotides are TGTGCCAGCAGTAACGGACCGTATCAGCCCCAGCATTTT. This sequence joins TRBV6-1 and TRBJ1-5; D is ambiguous. The germline V gene has CDR1 MNHNS and CDR2 SASEGT. Trimming removed 5 bases at V and 5 bases at J, with 10 bases between. The CDR3 covers 13 residues.

The chain joins TRBV29-1 to TRBJ1-2, with D possibly matching TRBD1 (6 bases). The ends were cut back, 6 bases at V and 4 bases at J, with 15 bases in the middle. CDR3 length: 13 amino acids. Germline V gene sequence: CDR1 SQVTM, CDR2 ANQGSEA. The CDR3 DNA follows: TGCAGCGTGGGGGCAGGGGAGAGCTATGGCTACACCTTC. Translated: CSVGAGESYGYTF.

With regard to this clonotype: A much larger clone lies one base from this, so it may be a read error. V gene TRBV20-1 combines with J gene TRBJ2-7; 7 bases fit TRBD2. The V gene's germline CDR1 is DFQATT and CDR2 SNEGSKA (reference sequence). J was trimmed by 4 bases and V by 5 bases; bases with no gene match: 11. This CDR3 is 14 amino acids long. DNA for the CDR3: TGCAGTGCTGTTTTAAGGGACGGGGGGTACGAGCAGTACTTC. Its translation is CSAVLRDGGYEQYF.

In this sample, this clonotype turned up many times. This chain uses TRBV3-1 with TRBJ2-3; weak D call: TRBD2 (6 bases). CDR1 is LGHDT, CDR2 YNNKEL, per germline (reference sequence). V shed 0 bases and J shed 2 bases, with 15 bases lying between them. The CDR3 loop spans 17 amino acids. The CDR3 region is CASSQDSRLEITDTQYF. DNA of the CDR3: TGTGCCAGCAGCCAAGATTCGAGACTAGAAATCACAGATACGCAGTATTTT.

The gene calls are TRBV24-1 and TRBJ1-2; TRBD1 might be the D (5 bases). V gave up 1 base and J gave up 2 bases, with 7 bases separating them. The CDR3 runs to 14 residues. Germline CDR1 reads KGHDR; CDR2 reads SFDVKD. As DNA, the CDR3 is TGTGCCACCAGTGATTTTACAGGCAACTATGGCTACACCTTC. Residues: CATSDFTGNYGYTF.

This clonotype was seen a handful of times. The genes are TRBV9 and TRBJ1-2; a weak D match, TRBD1 (6 bases). CDR1 and CDR2 from the germline V gene are SGDLS and YYNGEE. Between the trimmed V and J ends, which lost 2 bases and 6 bases, there was a span of 20 bases. The CDR3 covers 16 residues. CDR3 amino acids: CASSVIQGPEANGYTF. The CDR3 region has the DNA TGTGCCAGCAGCGTGATTCAGGGGCCGGAAGCGAATGGCTACACCTTC.